This TCR beta chain was observed in a study of OX40 agonist ivuxolimab in advanced cancers. Profiling relied on immunoSEQ multiplex PCR, and the TCRdb table lists in-frame clones only, not all of them. Of 20,000 to 25,000 clones listed, approximately 82% are singletons. This CDR3 region has 21 residues. Trimming cost V 5 bases and J 1 base; bases outside gene matches: 15. Germline assignment: CDR1 MGHRA and CDR2 YSYEKL. This clonotype was obtained from an adult with an advanced solid tumor such as melanoma, head and neck, liver or kidney cancer. This sequence joins TRBV4-1 and TRBJ2-2; 14 bases are shared with TRBD2. The sequencing used CD4+ or CD8+ T cells sorted from blood, collected in a trial of the OX40 agonist ivuxolimab. CDR3 sequence: CASSVPGLAGGQEMNTGELFF. In nucleotides, the CDR3 is TGCGCCAGCAGCGTACCTGGACTAGCGGGAGGCCAAGAGATGAACACCGGGGAGCTGTTTTTT.